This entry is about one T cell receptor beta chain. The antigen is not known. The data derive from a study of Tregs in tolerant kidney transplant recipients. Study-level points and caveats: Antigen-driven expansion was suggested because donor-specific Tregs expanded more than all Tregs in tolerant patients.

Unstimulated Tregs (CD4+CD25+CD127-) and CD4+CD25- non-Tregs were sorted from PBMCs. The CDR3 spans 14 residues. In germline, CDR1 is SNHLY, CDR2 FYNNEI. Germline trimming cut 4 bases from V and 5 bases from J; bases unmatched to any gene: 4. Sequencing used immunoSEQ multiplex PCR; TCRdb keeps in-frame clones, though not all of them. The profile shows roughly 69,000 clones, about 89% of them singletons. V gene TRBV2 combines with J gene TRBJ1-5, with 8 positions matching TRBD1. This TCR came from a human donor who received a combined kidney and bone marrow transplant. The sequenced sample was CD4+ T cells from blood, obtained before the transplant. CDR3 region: CASSGGQGHQPQHF. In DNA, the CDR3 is TGTGCCAGCAGTGGCGGACAGGGCCATCAGCCCCAGCATTTT.